The present T cell receptor beta chain was sequenced within a study of blood T cells in healthy people across ages (dated by TCRdb to 2015 to 2017). Context from the whole study: In model experiments, roughly one uniquely barcoded TCR beta cDNA molecule per two T cells was captured by template switching. Using deep sequencing normalized with unique cDNA molecular identifiers, the study measured how TCR beta repertoire diversity changes with age. The donors were split into four age groups: young (average about 15 years), middle-aged (more than 35), aged (roughly 68) and long-lived (approximately 80). To avoid experimental bias, donors of different ages were randomly spread across the sequencing lanes. Two additional independent replicas of 1 million unique cDNA reads from the same blood draw were analyzed for two donors (one aged 18 to 30 and one aged 80 or older). Findings and caveats that apply to the study as a whole: The CMV infection status of donors was not known, potentially confounding age-related changes in expanded clonotypes. Estimates of total diversity from one million sequenced T cells were regarded as lower bounds and underestimates. Observed TCR beta diversity correlated strongly with the percentage of naive T cells measured by flow cytometry. Observed TCR beta diversity per million T cells fell roughly linearly with age, and a significant reduction was already apparent by age around 40. Because profiling used bulk unsorted PBMCs, naive and antigen-experienced compartments could not be compared conclusively. The long-lived group showed more naive CD4+ T cells, fewer expanded clones and increased TCR diversity than the aged group, suggesting age selection.

Libraries were prepared through 5' RACE. Sequenced using an Illumina HiSeq 2500. The second PCR ran for about 6 to 11 cycles and used a J-beta primer mix along with a sample-barcoded 5' primer. A unique molecular identifier was introduced onto each TCR beta cDNA molecule by a template-switch 5' adaptor carrying 12 random nucleotides. Each sample yielded at least 3 million CDR3-containing paired-end reads. All of the RNA was converted into first-strand cDNA using the Mint cDNA synthesis kit, with a TRBC-specific oligonucleotide serving as the primer. Following uracil-DNA glycosylase treatment, all cDNA underwent a first 18-cycle PCR with the universal primers M1SS and BC2_uni_R. The source study handled its data this way. Each sample was normalized by randomly selecting 1 million high-quality reads, each carrying a distinct molecular identifier. Reads sharing molecular identifiers were discarded rather than binned into consensus sequences. MiTCR, with a Q25 quality threshold and the strictest error-elimination algorithm, was used for CDR3 identification, clonotype clustering and error correction. Lower-bound total TCR beta diversity was estimated with a nonparametric unseen species model using Euler transformation. The public reads were reanalyzed by TCRdb: fastp trimming at Q25, MiXCR alignment, in-frame beta chains only. When rows share a CDR3 protein, they turn into one entry using the most common DNA and genes. The V and J calls, along with clone size, are taken from TCRdb and not from the paper's own processing. Within this sample are some 370,000 distinct CDR3 sequences, with approximately 52% of them counted one time only. The top ten clonotypes cover 51% of the sample.

As for this clonotype: The target of this receptor is not known. Base qualities are missing; no much larger clone stands one base away.

The donors were a few dozen Caucasian individuals from Russia, aged roughly 6 to 95 years, who were systemically healthy. Each donor gave around 9.9 milliliters of peripheral blood, collected into EDTA-treated Vacutainer tubes. PBMCs were isolated by Ficoll-Paque density-gradient centrifugation, with at least 6 million obtained per sample. Total RNA, at least 6 micrograms per sample, was extracted from PBMCs with Trizol reagent. For every donor, flow cytometry on a PBMC aliquot measured the percentage of naive CD45RAhigh/CD27high T cells. The receptor was isolated from a man in his 60s in good health. Material for sequencing was blood.

CDR3 protein: CASGLGQASDTQYF. The nucleotide sequence is TGTGCTAGTGGTTTGGGACAGGCTTCAGATACGCAGTATTTT. This chain is built from TRBV12-5 and TRBJ2-3, and perhaps TRBD1 as D gene, on 6 matching bases. Trimming removed 1 base from V and 4 bases from J, leaving 9 bases between the germline ends. The germline V gene gives CDR1 as LGHNT and CDR2 as FRNRAP. From its cysteine to its phenylalanine, the CDR3 spans 14 amino acids. Left in the record is the CDR3 DNA by itself, 42 bases read in frame from the first base.